The sample holds a few counts of the clone carrying this T cell receptor beta chain. The antigen remains unidentified. This record comes from a study of CD8 T cells in ankylosing spondylitis. A quantitative 5'-RACE method, one with molecular barcodes, was used to make TCR beta libraries. MiXCR, applied by TCRdb to the 5' RACE reads, yields one record per CDR3 protein. The table has hundreds of thousands of distinct CDR3 sequences, 8% to 9.5% seen once; the top ten hold around 6.8%. Broader study findings: Made up of about eight highly homologous variants, a TCR beta motif appeared characteristic of ankylosing spondylitis blood. Prior work had noted some motif variants in reactive arthritis blood and synovial fluid. Disease-linked clones reportedly showed significant enrichment in matched ankylosing spondylitis synovial fluid.

CDR3 size: 14 residues. V lost 4 bases and J lost 0, with 9 bases in between. CDR1 and CDR2 from the germline V gene are SEHNR and FQNEAQ (reference sequence). The source material was blood, either unsorted or a sorted T cell fraction (not recorded which). The rearrangement uses TRBV7-9 and TRBJ1-1; D is ambiguous. The clonotype comes from a male donor with ankylosing spondylitis or in good health (not recorded which). CDR3 sequence (DNA): TGTGCCAGCAGCTCCTTTAGCTTGAACACTGAAGCTTTCTTT. This codes for CASSSFSLNTEAFF.